Sequencing of this T cell receptor beta chain was carried out in a study of cytomegalovirus exposure and HLA in healthy donors. Overall study results and limits: Reportedly, HLA-A and HLA-B alleles of most subjects were accurately predicted from TCR beta. Previous analysis showed most TCR beta V segments were productive about 87% or about 30% of the time.

Trimming stripped 5 bases from V and 7 bases from J, with 11 bases between. Per the germline V gene, CDR1 is LNHDA and CDR2 is SQIVND (reference sequence). The CDR3 is 13 amino acids. Comment on this clone: What it recognizes is unknown.

The PCR made use of 60 Vbeta and 13 Jbeta primers. The repertoire was sequenced with immunoSEQ multiplex PCR; TCRdb's copy has only in-frame clones and lacks some. Counted here are 250,000 or so clones, about 80% occurring once; the ten biggest clones make up 7% to 9%. This sequence originates from a woman aged 55-69 years in good health and CMV-seropositive. The chain recombines TRBV19 with TRBJ1-4, with a possible D match to TRBD1 (6 bases). Sequencing was carried out using PBMCs. The CDR3 loop reads CASSQGTIEKLFF. For the CDR3, the DNA is TGTGCCAGTAGTCAAGGGACAATTGAAAAACTGTTTTTT.